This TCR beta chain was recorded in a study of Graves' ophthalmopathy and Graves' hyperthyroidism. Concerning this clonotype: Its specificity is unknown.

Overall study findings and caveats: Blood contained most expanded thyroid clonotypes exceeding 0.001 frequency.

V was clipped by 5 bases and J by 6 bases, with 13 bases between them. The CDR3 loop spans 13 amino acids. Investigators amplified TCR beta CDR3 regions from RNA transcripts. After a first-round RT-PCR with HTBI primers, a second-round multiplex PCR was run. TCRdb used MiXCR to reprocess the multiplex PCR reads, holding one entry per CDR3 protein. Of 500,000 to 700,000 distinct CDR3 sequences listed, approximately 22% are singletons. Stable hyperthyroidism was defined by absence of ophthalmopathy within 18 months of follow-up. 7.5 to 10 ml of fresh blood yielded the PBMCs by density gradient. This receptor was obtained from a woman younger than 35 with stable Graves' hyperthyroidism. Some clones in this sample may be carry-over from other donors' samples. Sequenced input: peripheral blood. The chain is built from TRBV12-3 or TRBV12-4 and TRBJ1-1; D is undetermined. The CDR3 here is CASSPVWVSEAFF. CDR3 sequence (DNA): TGTGCCAGCAGTCCGGTGTGGGTTTCTGAAGCTTTCTTT.